This record covers a single T cell receptor beta chain. Its antigen is undetermined. The sample's time point: persistent/refractory GD, antithyroid drugs over 5 years with positive TRAb. Preparation of the TCR library used RNA extracted from PBMCs. From an endocrinology department in Xi'an, China, came the patients. Blood from the periphery, approximately 8.6 milliliters in all, was drawn into EDTA tubes. The sample originates from a study of regulatory T cells in long-lasting Graves disease. Notes on the study in general: Relative to newly diagnosed Graves' patients, persistent ones had lower TCR diversity.

Both iRepertoire HTBI primers and Arm-PCR of CDR3 regions were used to build the TCR beta libraries. TCRdb recomputed calls from the multiplex PCR reads with MiXCR, one row per CDR3 protein. In the table there are under 450,000 distinct CDR3 sequences, less than 30% of which are singletons. The specimen comprised peripheral blood mononuclear cells (PBMCs), sampled when the disease was refractory, from a patient treated with antithyroid drugs. This sequence was found in a woman aged 35 to 49 with Graves disease.

This CDR3 reads CASSDVQRNQPQHF. As DNA, the CDR3 is TGTGCCAGCAGTGATGTCCAACGCAATCAGCCCCAGCATTTT. The chain has TRBV25-1 and TRBJ1-5; D is unresolved. This CDR3 is built from 14 residues. Looked up from germline, CDR1 is MGHDK and CDR2 is SYGVNS. V lost 3 bases and J 2 bases, leaving 8 bases between the germline ends.